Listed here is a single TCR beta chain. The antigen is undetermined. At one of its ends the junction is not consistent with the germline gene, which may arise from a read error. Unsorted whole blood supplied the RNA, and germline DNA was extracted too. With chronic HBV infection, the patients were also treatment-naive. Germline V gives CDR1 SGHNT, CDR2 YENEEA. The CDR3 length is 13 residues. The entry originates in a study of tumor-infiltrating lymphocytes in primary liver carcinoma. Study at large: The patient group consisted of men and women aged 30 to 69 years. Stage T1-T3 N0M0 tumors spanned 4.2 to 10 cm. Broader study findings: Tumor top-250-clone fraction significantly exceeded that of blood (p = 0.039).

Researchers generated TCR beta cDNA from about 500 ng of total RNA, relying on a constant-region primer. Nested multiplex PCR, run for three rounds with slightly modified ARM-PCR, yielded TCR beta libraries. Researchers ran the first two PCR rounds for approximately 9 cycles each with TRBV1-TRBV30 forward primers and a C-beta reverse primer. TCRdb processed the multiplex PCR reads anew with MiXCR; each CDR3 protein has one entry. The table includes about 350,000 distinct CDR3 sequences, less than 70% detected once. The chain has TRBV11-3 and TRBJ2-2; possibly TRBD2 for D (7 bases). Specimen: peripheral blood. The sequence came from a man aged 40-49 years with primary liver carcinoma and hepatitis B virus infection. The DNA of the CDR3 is TGTGCCAGCAGCTCTGACAGTGCCGGGGGGCTGATTTTT. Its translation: CASSSDSAGGLIF.